This TCR beta chain was documented in a study of control samples from healthy donors and cancer patients. The V gene lost 2 bases and the J gene lost 2 bases, with 10 bases spanning the gap. CDR3 length equals 15 residues. Germline V gene data show CDR1 as MNHEY and CDR2 as SVGAGI. Sequenced by immunoSEQ multiplex PCR; TCRdb stores in-frame clones only, minus some. The top ten clones hold roughly 21% of a sample with approximately 37,000 clones, around 80% of them seen once. The source of this sequence is a woman aged 60-70 years with lung cancer. The sample taken for sequencing was PBMCs. The rearrangement uses TRBV6-5 and TRBJ1-5; D not resolved. CDR3 sequence: CASSYGWQGNQPQHF. CDR3 in DNA: TGTGCCAGCAGTTACGGTTGGCAGGGCAATCAGCCCCAGCATTTT.